The 9 T cell receptor beta chains presented below share a single source sample, sequenced in a study of Siglec-9 on CD8 T cells in melanoma. The data were produced by immunoSEQ multiplex PCR, yet TCRdb's version contains in-frame clones alone and is incomplete. The sample yields 30,000 or so clones, roughly 80% seen once. What was sequenced was Siglec-9- CD8+ T cells sorted from blood. The receptor set was obtained from a human donor in good health.

The chain links TRBV9 to TRBJ1-4; no reliable D call. Germline assignment: CDR1 SGDLS and CDR2 YYNGEE. The CDR3 is 13 amino acids. Trimming took off 7 bases at V and 8 bases at J, with 15 bases between the two ends. CDR3 nucleotide sequence: TGTGCCAGCGGAGACAAGAACGGCGAAAAACTGTTTTTT. Protein sequence: CASGDKNGEKLFF.

The V gene is TRBV5-4, the J gene TRBJ1-5; D gene ambiguous. The CDR3 loop spans 12 amino acids. The germline V gene encodes CDR1 SGHNT and CDR2 YYREEE (reference sequence). The V end was cut by 2 bases, the J end by 3 bases, with 3 bases between. The chain's CDR3 is CASSLNNQPQHF. The DNA for the CDR3 is TGTGCCAGCAGCTTAAACAATCAGCCCCAGCATTTT. Supplemented by reference TRBV5-4 and TRBJ1-5, the full variable domain reads ETGVTQSPTHLIKTRGQQVTLRCSSQSGHNTVSWYQQALGQGPQFIFQYYREEENGRGNFPPRFSGLQFPNYSSELNVNALELDDSALYLCASSLNNQPQHFGDGTRLSIL.

The V call is TRBV11-2, the J call TRBJ1-4; D perhaps matches TRBD1 (6 bases). Germline V gene data show CDR1 as SGHAT and CDR2 as FQNNGV. The CDR3 spans 16 residues. The germline V and J ends were trimmed by 3 bases and 7 bases, with 18 bases remaining between them. CDR3 nucleotide sequence: TGTGCCAGCAGCTTCGTGGAGGGGGTGGACGGTGAAAAACTGTTTTTT. Amino acid sequence: CASSFVEGVDGEKLFF.

The chain has TRBV18 and TRBJ2-2; D remains unclear. Trimming removed 4 bases from V and 4 bases from J, with 13 bases in between. The CDR3 contains 15 residues. Germline CDR1 reads KGHSH; CDR2 reads LQKENI. CDR3 amino acids: CASSRIGRSTGELFF. The CDR3 nucleotides are TGTGCCAGCTCACGGATAGGGCGGTCCACCGGGGAGCTGTTTTTT.

This rearrangement joins TRBV30 to TRBJ1-5, with D hard to call. The germline V and J ends were trimmed by 1 base and 6 bases, with 13 bases remaining between them. Germline V gene sequence: CDR1 GTSNPN, CDR2 SVGIG (reference sequence). The CDR3 loop spans 14 amino acids. The CDR3 sequence: CAWSARQNGQPQHF. The DNA of the CDR3 is TGTGCCTGGAGTGCAAGGCAGAACGGTCAGCCCCAGCATTTT.

This clone was counted a single time. This chain connects TRBV10-3 to TRBJ1-5; TRBD1 matches 7 bases. The germline V gene has CDR1 ENHRY and CDR2 SYGVKD. V lost 10 bases, J lost 4 bases, and 7 bases stayed unmatched. The CDR3 has 13 amino acids. CDR3 nucleotide sequence: TGTGCCACGACAGGGATTTCGAATCAGCCCCAGCATTTT. It specifies CATTGISNQPQHF.

This sequence joins TRBV7-6 and TRBJ1-6, with D maybe TRBD1 (5 bases). In germline, CDR1 is SGHVS, CDR2 FNYEAQ. The CDR3 extends over 15 amino acids. Trimming took off 1 base at V and 6 bases at J, with 10 bases between the two ends. In DNA, the CDR3 is TGTGCCAGCAGCTTAGTGGGGGAGGGTAATTCACCCCTCCACTTT. Protein: CASSLVGEGNSPLHF. Complete variable domain (other parts from reference TRBV7-6 and TRBJ1-6): GAGVSQSPRYKVTKRGQDVALRCDPISGHVSLYWYRQALGQGPEFLTYFNYEAQQDKSGLPNDRFSAERPEGSISTLTIQRTEQRDSAMYRCASSLVGEGNSPLHFGNGTRLTVT.

The rearrangement links TRBV5-4 to TRBJ2-7; D is undetermined. Deletions cut 6 bases from V and 4 bases from J, with 8 bases between. The CDR3 is made up of 11 amino acids. CDR1 is SGHNT, CDR2 YYREEE, per germline (reference sequence). CDR3 coding DNA: TGTGCCAGCAAGTCTGCTTACGAGCAGTACTTC. Translating gives CASKSAYEQYF.

This clone was detected a few times. V and J are TRBV6-1 and TRBJ1-5; 7 nucleotides line up with TRBD1. V lost 5 bases and J lost 5; bases outside the gene matches: 6. In germline, CDR1 is MNHNS, CDR2 SASEGT. The CDR3 length is 14 residues. CDR3 region: CASSQDRRDQPQHF. In DNA, the CDR3 is TGTGCCAGCAGTCAGGACAGGAGGGATCAGCCCCAGCATTTT.